This TCR beta chain comes out of a study of blood T cell repertoires in COVID-19. From germline, CDR1 is MNHEY and CDR2 SMNVEV (reference sequence). Between the trimmed V and J ends, which lost 2 bases and 2 bases, there was a span of 13 bases. There are 15 residues in the CDR3. Using immunoSEQ multiplex PCR, the repertoire was profiled, and TCRdb retains in-frame clones only, with some absent. Here the sample spans fewer than 250,000 clones, roughly 85% being singletons. Sequencing input: peripheral blood. This sequence was found in a man between 40 and 49 years old with acute or convalescent COVID-19. The V and J genes are TRBV27 and TRBJ2-7; unclear D gene. The CDR3 loop reads CASSLRMGSTYEQYF. In DNA form, the CDR3 reads TGTGCCAGCAGTTTAAGGATGGGTAGCACCTACGAGCAGTACTTC.